These T cell receptor beta chains were read from a single sample in a study of T cells after yellow fever vaccination. TCRdb re-called the 5' RACE reads with MiXCR, one entry per CDR3 protein. The repertoire includes some 400,000 distinct CDR3 sequences, 6.2% of them detected once, and approximately 16% sits in the top ten. The sequences come from PBMCs, collected 5 days after the yellow fever booster vaccination. Receptors were obtained from a man aged 25 to 40 who received the YFV17D yellow fever vaccine. Both conserved end residues are part of each CDR3. The D gene is left open where the match is weak. The size of a clone is reported for some rows only, either as once, few or many, or as a class for expanded clones.

CASSPRRASGYNEQFF TGTGCCAGCAGCCCGAGGCGGGCTAGCGGATACAATGAGCAGTTCTTC TRBJ2-1 many TRBV7-2 TRBD2
CASSVTGTETYEQYF TGCGCCAGCAGCGTAACCGGGACGGAGACCTACGAGCAGTACTTC TRBJ2-7 few TRBV5-1 -
CASRILAGPDTQYF TGTGCCAGCAGAATACTAGCGGGGCCAGATACGCAGTATTTT TRBJ2-3 many TRBV21-1 -
CASTPGPAETQYF TGTGCCAGCACCCCCGGCCCCGCGGAGACCCAGTACTTC TRBJ2-5 few TRBV7-2 -
CAGADFPNTGELFF TGTGCCGGAGCGGACTTCCCAAACACCGGGGAGCTGTTTTTT TRBJ2-2 many TRBV7-8 -
CSARYWGRGGTDTQYF TGCAGTGCTAGGTATTGGGGGAGAGGAGGCACAGATACGCAGTATTTT TRBJ2-3 - TRBV20-1 -
CASSRRAGGELFF TGTGCCAGCAGCCGCCGGGCGGGCGGGGAGCTGTTTTTT TRBJ2-2 - TRBV7-6 -
CASSKEIGEQFF TGTGCCAGCAGCAAGGAAATAGGTGAGCAGTTCTTC TRBJ2-1 - TRBV21-1 -
CASRNGGEQYF TGTGCCAGCAGGAACGGGGGCGAGCAGTACTTC TRBJ2-7 few TRBV6-2/TRBV6-3 -
CASSPGQPSYNEQFF TGTGCCAGCAGCCCGGGACAGCCGTCCTACAATGAGCAGTTCTTC TRBJ2-1 few TRBV3-1 TRBD1